The rows below give T cell receptor beta chains drawn from one sample of a study of shared clonotypes between healthy human individuals. TCRdb's copy holds only in-frame clones and misses some; the assay was immunoSEQ multiplex PCR. The sample holds approximately 530,000 clones, approximately 94% seen once. The sequencing sample was made of naive CD4+ T cells sorted from blood. Source of these receptors: a woman in her twenties or thirties in good health. Both conserved end residues are part of each CDR3. The order of the fields is D gene, V gene, J gene, clone size, CDR3 DNA, CDR3 protein. A D gene is named only where the DNA matches it firmly. A row's size may be missing; if present it is once, few, many or a size class.

>-|TRBV5-1|TRBJ1-5|-
TGCGCCAGCAGCTTGGGGTGGGGGGAGCCCCAGCATTTT
CASSLGWGEPQHF
>-|TRBV2|TRBJ1-1|-
TGTGCCAGCAAGTCCAGTGGCGACACTGAAGCTTTCTTT
CASKSSGDTEAFF
>TRBD1|TRBV7-9|TRBJ2-1|-
TGTGCCAGCAGTCTCGGACAGGGGGCCTACAATGAGCAGTTCTTC
CASSLGQGAYNEQFF
>TRBD2|TRBV11-2|TRBJ2-1|-
TGTGCCAGCAGCTTACGATTAACTAGCGGGAGGGCAGAGCAGTTCTTC
CASSLRLTSGRAEQFF
>-|TRBV27|TRBJ2-1|once
TGTGCCAGCAGCCCACAAAGATCAGACAATGAGCAGTTCTTC
CASSPQRSDNEQFF
>-|TRBV28|TRBJ1-5|-
TGTGCCAGCATCCCGTCGCCGGGGGCTGTAGGTAATCAGCCCCAGCATTTT
CASIPSPGAVGNQPQHF
>-|TRBV28|TRBJ1-2|-
TGTGCCAGCAGTTTAGTCTCGGCGGGATATGGCTACACCTTC
CASSLVSAGYGYTF
>-|TRBV5-1|TRBJ2-3|once
TGCGCCAGCAGCTTGGGCGGAGATACGCAGTATTTT
CASSLGGDTQYF
>-|TRBV28|TRBJ1-5|-
TGTGCCAGCAGTCTCGGGGGAGGAAAACAGCCCCAGCATTTT
CASSLGGGKQPQHF
>-|TRBV14|TRBJ1-1|-
TGTGCCAGCAGGGGGGGGACCCCTGGGGGCAACACTGAAGCTTTCTTT
CASRGGTPGGNTEAFF
>-|TRBV5-5|TRBJ2-7|-
TGTGCCAGCAGCTTAAGCCACAGGGGAGGCGGCTACGAGCAGTACTTC
CASSLSHRGGGYEQYF
>TRBD1|TRBV5-4|TRBJ1-2|-
TGTGCCAGCAGCTTGGCGGGACAGGACGGCTACACCTTC
CASSLAGQDGYTF
>TRBD2|TRBV15|TRBJ2-7|-
TGTGCCACCAGCAGAGATTGGACTAGCGGGAACTACGAGCAGTACTTC
CATSRDWTSGNYEQYF
>-|TRBV29-1|TRBJ1-2|-
TGCAGCGTTGTTTTGGACAGCACTAACTATGGCTACACCTTC
CSVVLDSTNYGYTF
>TRBD1|TRBV19|TRBJ1-1|-
TGTGCCAGTAGTACGGGGACAGGCCGTATGAACACTGAAGCTTTCTTT
CASSTGTGRMNTEAFF
>TRBD1|TRBV4-1|TRBJ2-7|once
TGCGCCAGCAGTCCAGGACAGGGGGCCTCCTACGAGCAGTACTTC
CASSPGQGASYEQYF
>TRBD2|TRBV5-1|TRBJ2-7|-
TGCGCCAGCGGACTAGCGGGAGGGAACGAGCAGTACTTC
CASGLAGGNEQYF
>TRBD2|TRBV5-1|TRBJ2-1|-
TGCGCCAGCAGCCTCATAATATTGGCGGCTAGCGGGAGGAATGAGCAGTTCTTC
CASSLIILAASGRNEQFF
>-|TRBV5-1|TRBJ2-5|once
TGCGCCAGCAGCATATCGCATAAGGAGACCCAGTACTTC
CASSISHKETQYF